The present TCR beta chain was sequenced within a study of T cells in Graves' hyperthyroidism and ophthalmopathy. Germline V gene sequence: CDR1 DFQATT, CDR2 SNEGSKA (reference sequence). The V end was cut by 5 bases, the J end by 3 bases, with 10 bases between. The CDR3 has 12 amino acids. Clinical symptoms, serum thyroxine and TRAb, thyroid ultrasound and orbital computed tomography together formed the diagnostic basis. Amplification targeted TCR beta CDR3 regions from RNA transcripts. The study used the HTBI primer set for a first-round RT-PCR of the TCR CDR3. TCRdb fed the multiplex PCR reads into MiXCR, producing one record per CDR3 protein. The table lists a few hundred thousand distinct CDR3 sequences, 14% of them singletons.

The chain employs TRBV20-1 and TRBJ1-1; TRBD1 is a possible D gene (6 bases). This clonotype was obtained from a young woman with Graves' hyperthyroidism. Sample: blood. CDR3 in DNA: TGCAGTGCTCTACAGGGTGACACTGAAGCTTTCTTT. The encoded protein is CSALQGDTEAFF.